These T cell receptor beta chains were read from a single sample in a study of shared clonotypes between healthy human individuals. Only in-frame clones appear in the TCRdb table, and some are missing; sequencing was by immunoSEQ multiplex PCR. The sample contains 2 million to 2.5 million clones, 85% to 95% of which appear only once. The specimen sequenced was naive CD4+ T cells from PBMCs. The receptors stem from a man younger than 35 in good health. Some clones in this sample may be carry-over from other donors' samples. The CDR3 runs from the conserved cysteine through the conserved F or W. The D gene is left open where the match is weak. Only part of the rows carry a size: once, few, many, or a class if the clone is expanded.

V,D,J,size,CDR3,DNA
TRBV4-1,TRBD2,TRBJ2-5,once,CASGLAGVETQYF,TGCGCCAGCGGACTAGCGGGAGTCGAGACCCAGTACTTC
TRBV18,-,TRBJ1-1,-,CASSPSPNTEAFF,TGTGCCAGCTCTCCAAGCCCCAACACTGAAGCTTTCTTT
TRBV4-3,-,TRBJ2-1,-,CASSQEYAKHYNEQFF,TGCGCCAGCAGCCAAGAGTATGCTAAACACTACAATGAGCAGTTCTTC
TRBV11-2,-,TRBJ1-2,-,CASSFAGDDGYTF,TGTGCCAGCAGCTTCGCAGGGGATGATGGCTACACCTTC
TRBV7-2,-,TRBJ2-7,-,CASSLGGIYEQYF,TGTGCCAGCAGCTTAGGGGGGATCTACGAGCAGTACTTC
TRBV5-1,-,TRBJ1-1,-,CASSEGGLVNTEAFF,TGCGCCAGCAGCGAGGGAGGGCTGGTGAACACTGAAGCTTTCTTT
TRBV30,-,TRBJ1-1,-,CAWSVRGGFRAFF,TGTGCCTGGAGTGTGAGAGGGGGTTTTAGAGCTTTCTTT
TRBV7-6,TRBD2,TRBJ2-7,-,CASSIGTSGAYEQYF,TGTGCCAGCAGCATCGGGACTAGCGGAGCCTACGAGCAGTACTTC
TRBV5-1,TRBD1,TRBJ1-5,-,CASSTGTDNQPQHF,TGCGCCAGCAGCACGGGGACAGACAATCAGCCCCAGCATTTT
TRBV28,TRBD2,TRBJ2-4,-,CASGVASGNIQYF,TGTGCCTCAGGGGTGGCTAGCGGGAACATTCAGTACTTC
TRBV5-4,-,TRBJ2-5,once,CASSFNGGQETQYF,TGTGCCAGCAGCTTCAACGGAGGGCAAGAGACCCAGTACTTC
TRBV28,TRBD2,TRBJ2-3,once,CASSHRTSGRVPDTQYF,TGTGCCAGCAGTCATAGGACTAGCGGGAGAGTCCCAGATACGCAGTATTTT
TRBV5-1,TRBD2,TRBJ2-7,-,CASSLDGSGRPFSYEQYF,TGCGCCAGCAGCTTGGACGGTAGCGGGAGGCCGTTTTCCTACGAGCAGTACTTC
TRBV7-9,TRBD1,TRBJ1-4,-,CASSYPGQGRSEKLFF,TGTGCCAGCAGCTACCCGGGACAGGGTAGGAGTGAAAAACTGTTTTTT
TRBV28,-,TRBJ2-5,-,CASTLDGTEETQYF,TGTGCCAGCACCCTGGACGGAACCGAAGAGACCCAGTACTTC
TRBV25-1,-,TRBJ2-1,-,CASSEAGMDYNEQFF,TGTGCCAGCAGTGAAGCCGGGATGGATTACAATGAGCAGTTCTTC
TRBV18,-,TRBJ1-1,-,CASSPMSDQNTEAFF,TGTGCCAGCTCACCTATGTCCGATCAGAACACTGAAGCTTTCTTT
TRBV28,-,TRBJ1-1,once,CASSSPGYPAFF,TGTGCCAGCTCAAGTCCGGGGTACCCAGCTTTCTTT
TRBV6-6,-,TRBJ1-5,-,CASSSGRGQPQHF,TGTGCCAGCAGTTCGGGGAGGGGTCAGCCCCAGCATTTT
TRBV11-2,TRBD1,TRBJ2-7,-,CASSSTRQGSYEQYF,TGTGCCAGCAGCTCCACAAGACAGGGGTCCTACGAGCAGTACTTC
TRBV28,-,TRBJ2-5,-,CASSTPLGHPDQETQYF,TGTGCCAGCAGTACTCCCCTGGGACACCCGGACCAAGAGACCCAGTACTTC
TRBV18,TRBD1,TRBJ1-5,-,CASSRAGTGGQPQHF,TGTGCCAGCTCTCGGGCGGGGACAGGAGGGCAGCCCCAGCATTTT